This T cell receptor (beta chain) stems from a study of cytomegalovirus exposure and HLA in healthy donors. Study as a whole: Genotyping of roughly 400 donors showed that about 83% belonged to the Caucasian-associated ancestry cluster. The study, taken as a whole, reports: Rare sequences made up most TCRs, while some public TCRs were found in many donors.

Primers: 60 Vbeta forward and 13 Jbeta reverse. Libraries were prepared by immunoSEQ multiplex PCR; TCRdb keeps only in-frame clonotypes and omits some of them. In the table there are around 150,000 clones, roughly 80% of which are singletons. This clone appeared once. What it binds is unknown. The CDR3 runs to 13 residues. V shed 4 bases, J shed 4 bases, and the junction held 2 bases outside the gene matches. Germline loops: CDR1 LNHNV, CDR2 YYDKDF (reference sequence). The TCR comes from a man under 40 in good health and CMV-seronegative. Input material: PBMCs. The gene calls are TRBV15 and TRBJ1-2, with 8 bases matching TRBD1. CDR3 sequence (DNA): TGTGCCACCAGCACAGGGGGCGGCTATGGCTACACCTTC. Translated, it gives CATSTGGGYGYTF.